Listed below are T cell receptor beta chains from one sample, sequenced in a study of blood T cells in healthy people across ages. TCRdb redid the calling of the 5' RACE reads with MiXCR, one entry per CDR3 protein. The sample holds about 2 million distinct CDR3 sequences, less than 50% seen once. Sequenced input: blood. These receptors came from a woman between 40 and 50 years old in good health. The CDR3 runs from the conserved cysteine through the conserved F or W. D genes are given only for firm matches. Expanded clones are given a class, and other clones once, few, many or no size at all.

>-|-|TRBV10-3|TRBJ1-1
CAISGGGRTEAFF
TGTGCCATCAGTGGTGGGGGGCGGACTGAAGCTTTCTTT
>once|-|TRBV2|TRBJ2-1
CASSDTPNACNEQFF
TGTGCCAGCAGTGACACCCCGAACGCTTGCAATGAGCAGTTCTTC
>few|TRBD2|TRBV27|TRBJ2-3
CASSRTSRTDTQYF
TGTGCCAGCAGCCGGACTAGCCGCACAGATACGCAGTATTTT
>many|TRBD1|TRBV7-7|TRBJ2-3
CASSLQGADTQYF
TGTGCCAGCAGCTTACAGGGGGCAGATACGCAGTATTTT
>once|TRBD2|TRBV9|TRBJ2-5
CASSVKAGGLQETQYF
TGTGCCAGCAGCGTAAAAGCGGGGGGCCTCCAAGAGACCCAGTACTTC
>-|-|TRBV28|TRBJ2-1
CASSLSGGLVNEQFF
TGTGCCAGCAGTTTATCCGGAGGGCTTGTTAATGAGCAGTTCTTC
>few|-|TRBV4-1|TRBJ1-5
CASSQGEEVPDQPQHF
TGCGCCAGCAGCCAAGGGGAAGAGGTACCCGATCAGCCCCAGCATTTT
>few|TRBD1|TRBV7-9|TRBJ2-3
CASSSTADRPRTDTQYF
TGTGCCAGCAGCTCAACGGCGGACAGGCCCCGCACAGATACGCAGTATTTT
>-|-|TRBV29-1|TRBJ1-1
CSVVGDNEAFF
TGCAGCGTTGTTGGAGATAATGAAGCTTTCTTT
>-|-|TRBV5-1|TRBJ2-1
CASSFILAGEQFF
TGCGCCAGCAGCTTCATCTTAGCTGGTGAGCAGTTCTTC
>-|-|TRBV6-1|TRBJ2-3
CASMGQGSGASTDTQYF
TGTGCCAGCATGGGGCAGGGTAGCGGCGCTAGCACAGATACGCAGTATTTT
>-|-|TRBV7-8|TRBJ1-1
CASSSRSGESTEAFF
TGTGCCAGCAGCTCTCGTAGTGGGGAGAGCACTGAAGCTTTCTTT
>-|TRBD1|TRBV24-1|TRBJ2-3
CATSDRHRQGATTDTQYF
TGTGCCACCAGTGACCGTCATCGACAGGGGGCGACGACAGATACGCAGTATTTT
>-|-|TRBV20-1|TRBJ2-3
CSARGTGVGDTQYF
TGCAGTGCTAGAGGGACGGGGGTGGGAGATACGCAGTATTTT
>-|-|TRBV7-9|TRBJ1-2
CASSLGDRQAGYTF
TGTGCCAGCAGCTTGGGGGACCGACAGGCCGGCTACACCTTC
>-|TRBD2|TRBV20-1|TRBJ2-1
CSAIKAAGGRSYNEQFF
TGCAGTGCTATTAAGGCGGCGGGGGGCCGCTCCTACAATGAGCAGTTCTTC
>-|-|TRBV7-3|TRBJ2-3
CASSPGRSGPDTQYF
TGTGCCAGCAGTCCTGGTCGGTCTGGGCCAGATACGCAGTATTTT
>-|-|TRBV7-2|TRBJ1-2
CASSLAGPPSYTF
TGTGCCAGCAGCTTAGCAGGACCTCCTTCCTACACCTTC
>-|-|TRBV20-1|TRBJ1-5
CSASMSGRGNQPQHF
TGCAGTGCTAGCATGTCAGGGAGAGGCAATCAGCCCCAGCATTTT
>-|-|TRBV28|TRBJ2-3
CASSLRQGFGPHTQYF
TGTGCCAGCAGTTTACGTCAGGGGTTTGGTCCACATACGCAGTATTTT
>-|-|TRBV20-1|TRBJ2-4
CSARDAVLAKNIQYF
TGCAGTGCTAGAGATGCCGTGCTAGCCAAAAACATTCAGTACTTC
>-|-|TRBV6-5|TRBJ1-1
CASSRRMNTEAFF
TGTGCCAGCAGTCGGCGAATGAACACTGAAGCTTTCTTT
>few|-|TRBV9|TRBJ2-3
CASSAAASVTDTQYF
TGTGCCAGCAGCGCAGCGGCGAGCGTCACAGATACGCAGTATTTT
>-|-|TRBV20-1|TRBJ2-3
CSARAPADTQYF
TGCAGTGCTAGAGCCCCCGCAGATACGCAGTATTTT
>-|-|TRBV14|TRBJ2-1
CASSPRRQGNYNEQFF
TGTGCCAGCAGCCCCCGACGGCAGGGAAATTACAATGAGCAGTTCTTC
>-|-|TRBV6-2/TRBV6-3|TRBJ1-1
CASSYPPIEAFF
TGTGCCAGCAGTTACCCTCCTATTGAAGCTTTCTTT
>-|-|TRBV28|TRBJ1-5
CASILNSNQPQHF
TGTGCCAGCATACTCAATAGCAATCAGCCCCAGCATTTT
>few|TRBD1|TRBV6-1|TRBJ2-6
CASSPRQGRSGANVLTF
TGTGCCAGCAGTCCGCGACAGGGGCGCTCTGGGGCCAACGTCCTGACTTTC
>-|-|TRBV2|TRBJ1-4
CASMGGNNEKLFF
TGTGCCAGCATGGGGGGGAATAATGAAAAACTGTTTTTT
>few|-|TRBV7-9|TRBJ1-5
CASSLVVGAMSNQPQHF
TGTGCCAGCAGCTTAGTTGTAGGGGCGATGAGCAATCAGCCCCAGCATTTT
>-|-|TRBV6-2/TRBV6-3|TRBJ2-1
CASSVETGNFMYNEQFF
TGTGCCAGCAGCGTTGAAACAGGGAATTTTATGTACAATGAGCAGTTCTTC
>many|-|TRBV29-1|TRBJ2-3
CSVKGAFLGTDTQYF
TGCAGCGTCAAGGGCGCGTTTCTAGGCACAGATACGCAGTATTTT
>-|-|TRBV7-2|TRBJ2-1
CAGSLRQGWENEQFF
TGTGCCGGCAGCTTAAGGCAGGGTTGGGAGAATGAGCAGTTCTTC